This T cell receptor (beta chain) was identified in a study of cytomegalovirus exposure and HLA in healthy donors. Findings and limits, study-wide: The study recorded about 150 TCR beta chains that were cytomegalovirus-associated. One later analysis, an examination of the 90 to 150 validation repertoires, found that first-cohort TCR clusters tended to co-occur in them.

Points on this clone: The antigen is not known.

These donors were members of the 120-subject validation cohort, a group separate from the approximately 700-subject first cohort. Sequencing was performed with immunoSEQ multiplex PCR; in TCRdb, only in-frame clones are kept and a portion is missing. The sample lists tens of thousands of clones; about 92% were seen once. Germline CDR1 and CDR2: LNHDA and SQIVND (reference sequence). The junction had 3 bases not matched to a gene; V was cut back by 8 bases and J by 1 base. The CDR3 runs to 13 residues. The chain uses TRBV19 and TRBJ1-1, with TRBD1 matching 8 bases. Sequencing input: PBMCs. The sequence was collected from a young man in good health and CMV-seronegative. CDR3 DNA: TGTGCCAGTGTCGGGACAGGGAACACTGAAGCTTTCTTT. It codes for CASVGTGNTEAFF.